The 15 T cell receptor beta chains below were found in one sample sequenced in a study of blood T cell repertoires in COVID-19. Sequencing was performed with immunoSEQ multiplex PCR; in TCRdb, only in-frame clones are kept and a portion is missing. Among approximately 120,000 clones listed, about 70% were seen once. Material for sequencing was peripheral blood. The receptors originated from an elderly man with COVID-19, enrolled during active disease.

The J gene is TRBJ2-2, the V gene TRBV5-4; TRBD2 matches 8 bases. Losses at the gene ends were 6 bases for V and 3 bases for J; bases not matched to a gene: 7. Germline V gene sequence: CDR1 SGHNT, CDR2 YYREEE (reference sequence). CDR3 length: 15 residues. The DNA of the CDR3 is TGTGCCAGCACCGGGAGGGCGGTGGACACCGGGGAGCTGTTTTTT. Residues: CASTGRAVDTGELFF.

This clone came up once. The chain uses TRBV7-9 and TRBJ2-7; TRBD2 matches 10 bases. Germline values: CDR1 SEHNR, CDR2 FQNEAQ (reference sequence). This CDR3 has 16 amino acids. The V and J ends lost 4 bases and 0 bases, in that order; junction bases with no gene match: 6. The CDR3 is CASSWPRTSGSYEQYF. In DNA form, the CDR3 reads TGTGCCAGCAGCTGGCCCCGGACTAGCGGCTCCTACGAGCAGTACTTC. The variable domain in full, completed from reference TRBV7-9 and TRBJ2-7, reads DTGVSQNPRHKITKRGQNVTFRCDPISEHNRLYWYRQTLGQGPEFLTYFQNEAQLEKSRLLSDRFSAERPKGSFSTLEIQRTEQGDSAMYLCASSWPRTSGSYEQYFGPGTRLTVT.

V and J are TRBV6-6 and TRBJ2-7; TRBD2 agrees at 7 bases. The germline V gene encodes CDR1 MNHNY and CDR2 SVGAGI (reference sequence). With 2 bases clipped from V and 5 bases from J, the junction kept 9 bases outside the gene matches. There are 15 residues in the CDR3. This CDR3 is CASSYRAGTTDEQYF. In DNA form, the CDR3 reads TGTGCCAGCAGTTACCGCGCTGGGACTACCGACGAGCAGTACTTC.

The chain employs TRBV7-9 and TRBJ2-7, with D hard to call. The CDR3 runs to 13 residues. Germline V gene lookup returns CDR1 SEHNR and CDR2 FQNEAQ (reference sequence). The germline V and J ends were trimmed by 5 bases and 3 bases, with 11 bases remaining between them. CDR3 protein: CASSEARDYEQYF. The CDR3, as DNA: TGTGCCAGCAGCGAAGCGAGAGACTACGAGCAGTACTTC.

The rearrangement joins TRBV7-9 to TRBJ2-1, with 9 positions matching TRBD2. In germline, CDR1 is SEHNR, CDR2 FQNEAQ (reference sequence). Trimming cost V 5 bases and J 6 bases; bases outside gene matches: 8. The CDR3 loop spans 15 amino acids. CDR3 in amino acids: CASSAGGSPLNEQFF. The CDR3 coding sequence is TGTGCCAGCAGCGCGGGGGGGAGCCCTCTCAATGAGCAGTTCTTC.

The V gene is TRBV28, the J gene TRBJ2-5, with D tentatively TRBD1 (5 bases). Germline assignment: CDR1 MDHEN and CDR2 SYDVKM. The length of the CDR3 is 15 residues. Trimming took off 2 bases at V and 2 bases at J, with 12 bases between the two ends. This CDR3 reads CASSLGAGWQETQYF. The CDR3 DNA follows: TGTGCCAGCAGTTTAGGGGCAGGGTGGCAAGAGACCCAGTACTTC.

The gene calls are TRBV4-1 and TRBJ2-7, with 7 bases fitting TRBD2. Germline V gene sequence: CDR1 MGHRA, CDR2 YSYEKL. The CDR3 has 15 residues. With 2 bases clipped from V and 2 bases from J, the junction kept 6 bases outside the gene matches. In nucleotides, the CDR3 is TGCGCCAGCAGCCAAACCAGCGGGATCGCCTACGAGCAGTACTTC. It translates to CASSQTSGIAYEQYF.

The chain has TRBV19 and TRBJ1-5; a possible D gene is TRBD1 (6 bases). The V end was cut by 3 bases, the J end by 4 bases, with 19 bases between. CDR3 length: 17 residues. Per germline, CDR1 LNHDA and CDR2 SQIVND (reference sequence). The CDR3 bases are TGTGCCAGTAGTATCCATCCGGGGGGGCGAGGGAATCAGCCCCAGCATTTT. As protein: CASSIHPGGRGNQPQHF.

The CDR3 protein is CAIGSGLDEQFF. The CDR3 DNA reads TGCGCTATAGGGAGCGGCCTCGATGAGCAGTTCTTC. V gene TRBV10-1 combines with J gene TRBJ2-1; tentative D call: TRBD2 (5 bases). This CDR3 spans 12 amino acids. The V gene's germline CDR1 is WNHNN and CDR2 SYGVQD (reference sequence).

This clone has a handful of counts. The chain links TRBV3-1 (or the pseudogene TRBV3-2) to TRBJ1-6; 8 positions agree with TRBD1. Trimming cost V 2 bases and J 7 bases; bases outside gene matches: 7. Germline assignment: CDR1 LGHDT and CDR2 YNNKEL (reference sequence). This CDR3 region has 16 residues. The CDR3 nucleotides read TGTGCCAGCAGCCAACTAGGACAGGGCAGCAATTCACCCCTCCACTTT. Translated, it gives CASSQLGQGSNSPLHF.

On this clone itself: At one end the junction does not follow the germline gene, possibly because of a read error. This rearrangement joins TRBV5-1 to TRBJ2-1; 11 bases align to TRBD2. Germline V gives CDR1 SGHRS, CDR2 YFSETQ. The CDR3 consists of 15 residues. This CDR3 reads CAGRSTSGTVNEQFF. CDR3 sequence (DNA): TGCGCCGGCAGATCGACTAGCGGGACAGTAAATGAGCAGTTCTTC.

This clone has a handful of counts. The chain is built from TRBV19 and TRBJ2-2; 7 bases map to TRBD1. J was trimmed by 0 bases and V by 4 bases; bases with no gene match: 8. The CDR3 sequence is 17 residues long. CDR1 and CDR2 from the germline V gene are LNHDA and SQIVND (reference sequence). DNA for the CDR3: TGTGCCAGTAGTACACTCACCGGGACAGCGAACACCGGGGAGCTGTTTTTT. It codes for CASSTLTGTANTGELFF. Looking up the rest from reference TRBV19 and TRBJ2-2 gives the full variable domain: DGGITQSPKYLFRKEGQNVTLSCEQNLNHDAMYWYRQDPGQGLRLIYYSQIVNDFQKGDIAEGYSVSREKKESFPLTVTSAQKNPTAFYLCASSTLTGTANTGELFFGEGSRLTVL.

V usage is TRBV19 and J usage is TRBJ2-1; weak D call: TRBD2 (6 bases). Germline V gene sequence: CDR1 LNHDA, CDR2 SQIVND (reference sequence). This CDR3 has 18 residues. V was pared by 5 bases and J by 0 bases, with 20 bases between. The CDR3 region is CASSSWRASRGSYNEQFF. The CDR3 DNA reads TGTGCCAGTAGTTCCTGGAGGGCTTCCCGGGGCTCCTACAATGAGCAGTTCTTC.

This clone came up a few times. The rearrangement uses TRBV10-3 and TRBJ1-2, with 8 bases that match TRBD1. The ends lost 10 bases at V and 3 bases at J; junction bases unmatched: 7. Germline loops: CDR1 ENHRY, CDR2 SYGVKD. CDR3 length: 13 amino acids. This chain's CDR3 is CATGQGLDYGYTF. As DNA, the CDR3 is TGTGCCACCGGACAGGGACTTGACTATGGCTACACCTTC.

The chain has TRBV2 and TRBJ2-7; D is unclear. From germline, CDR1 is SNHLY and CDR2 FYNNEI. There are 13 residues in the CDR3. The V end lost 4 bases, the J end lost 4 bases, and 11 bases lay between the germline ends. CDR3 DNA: TGTGCCAGCAGTGTAGACTCCCCATACGAGCAGTACTTC. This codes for CASSVDSPYEQYF.